This T cell receptor beta chain was sequenced in a study of Ad26.COV2.S vaccination and SARS-CoV-2 variants. Overall study context: Donor was one of the participants in the Ad26.COV2.S arm of the COV1001 trial. In the study, Ad26.COV2.S was injected intramuscularly once, or twice 56 days apart.

Whole-study results and caveats: Measurements of TCR breadth and depth may have given underestimates of the total T cell responses. It was found that vaccine and placebo recipients had similar non-spike TCR breadth.

Treatment denoted: 15 to 20 received Ad26.COV2.S at low or high dose, single or two shots; 5 received placebo; per-sample allocation not given. Each sample was drawn 63 days after the first injection (of vaccine or placebo). Generated by immunoSEQ multiplex PCR, the TCRdb table keeps only in-frame clones and is missing some. The sample holds approximately 280,000 clones, around 87% seen once. A note on this clone: Its antigen is undetermined.

The CDR3 is made up of 15 amino acids. Trimming pared 1 base from V and 4 bases from J, leaving 13 bases between. CDR1 SGHVS and CDR2 FQNEAQ come from the germline V gene. The source of this sequence is a person aged 18-60 years who received the Ad26.COV2.S COVID-19 vaccine or a placebo. Sample: peripheral blood, taken in a trial of Ad26.COV2.S vaccine versus placebo. The chain couples TRBV7-8 to TRBJ1-1; D perhaps matches TRBD1 (5 bases). This chain's CDR3 is CASSLESQGATEAFF. Written as DNA, the CDR3 is TGTGCCAGCAGCTTAGAATCCCAGGGAGCCACTGAAGCTTTCTTT.